A selection of T cell receptor beta chains follows, all from one sample in a study of shared clonotypes between healthy human individuals. Assay used: immunoSEQ multiplex PCR; TCRdb lists only in-frame clones, some missing. The profile shows about 2.3 million clones, approximately 93% of them singletons. Material for sequencing was naive CD4+ T cells from PBMCs. These receptors originate from a man aged 18-30 years in good health. Some clones in this sample may be carry-over from other donors' samples. The CDR3 runs from the conserved cysteine through the conserved F or W. Each record gives: D gene, V gene, clone size, J gene, CDR3 DNA, CDR3 protein. D genes are given only for firm matches. Size is stated for part of the rows, as once, few or many counts, or as a class when the clone is expanded.

TRBD2	TRBV7-9	NA	TRBJ2-3	TGTGCCAGCAGCTTAACGGGACTAGCGGGAGGGAGGACAGATACGCAGTATTTT	CASSLTGLAGGRTDTQYF
TRBD1	TRBV19	NA	TRBJ1-1	TGTGCCAGTAGTCAGGTGGGACAGGCCCGTGGAGCTTTCTTT	CASSQVGQARGAFF
NA	TRBV18	once	TRBJ1-1	TGTGCCAGCTCCCAACGACAGCCTCGGGTGAACACTGAAGCTTTCTTT	CASSQRQPRVNTEAFF
TRBD2	TRBV29-1	NA	TRBJ2-3	TGCAGCGTTGCTTATTCCGGGACTAGCGGCACTAGCACAGATACGCAGTATTTT	CSVAYSGTSGTSTDTQYF
NA	TRBV5-1	NA	TRBJ1-3	TGCGCCAGCAGCTTGGGGGCAGTAAGCTCTGGAAACACCATATATTTT	CASSLGAVSSGNTIYF
NA	TRBV28	once	TRBJ2-7	TGTGCCAGCAGTTTAGAGGGTGGCGAGCAGTACTTC	CASSLEGGEQYF
NA	TRBV6-1	NA	TRBJ2-7	TGTGCCAGCAGTTTAGACACCCCTGTGATGGAGCAGTACTTC	CASSLDTPVMEQYF
TRBD1	TRBV6-1	few	TRBJ1-1	TGTGCCAGCAGTGAATTGGGGACAGGTCCCACTGAAGCTTTCTTT	CASSELGTGPTEAFF
TRBD2	TRBV18	NA	TRBJ2-7	TGTGCCAGCTCACCACCAAAGCGGGAGGCCTTCTACGAGCAGTACTTC	CASSPPKREAFYEQYF
NA	TRBV15	NA	TRBJ1-2	TGTGCCACCAGCAGAGTAGGGCGGGGGAGCCCCTATGGCTACACCTTC	CATSRVGRGSPYGYTF
TRBD1	TRBV28	NA	TRBJ2-7	TGTGCCAGCAAAGGGGGACAGTCCTACGAGCAGTACTTC	CASKGGQSYEQYF
TRBD2	TRBV5-1	once	TRBJ2-2	TGCGCCAGCAGCTACCTAGCGGGAACGAACACCGGGGAGCTGTTTTTT	CASSYLAGTNTGELFF
NA	TRBV6-5	once	TRBJ1-2	TGTGCCAGCAGTTACTCGGGGACGGATTCCTTCTATGGCTACACCTTC	CASSYSGTDSFYGYTF
NA	TRBV28	NA	TRBJ1-5	TGTGCCAGCAGTTTAGTGGGGGAGAGCAATCAGCCCCAGCATTTT	CASSLVGESNQPQHF
NA	TRBV6-9	NA	TRBJ1-5	TGTGCCACCCTCCGGGAGGGCAATCAGCCCCAGCATTTT	CATLREGNQPQHF
NA	TRBV19	NA	TRBJ1-2	TGTGCCAGTAGTATCGACAGAAACTATGGCTACACCTTC	CASSIDRNYGYTF
NA	TRBV28	NA	TRBJ2-1	TGTGCCAGCGGAGGGCAGGGAATCAATGAGCAGTTCTTC	CASGGQGINEQFF
NA	TRBV4-2	once	TRBJ2-7	TGTGCCAGCAGCCCGTTGCTGGGAAGGGGTGGTCGCGGGTCCTACGAGCAGTACTTC	CASSPLLGRGGRGSYEQYF
TRBD1	TRBV12-5	NA	TRBJ1-2	TGTGCTAGTGGACCGGGACAGGCAAACTTC	CASGPGQANF
TRBD2	TRBV28	NA	TRBJ2-7	TGTGCCAGCAGTCTTGGACTAGCGGGAGGGACCTACGAGCAGTACTTC	CASSLGLAGGTYEQYF
TRBD1	TRBV5-1	NA	TRBJ2-2	TGCGCCAGCAGGTACGGGACAGGGAACACCGGGGAGCTGTTTTTT	CASRYGTGNTGELFF
NA	TRBV7-9	NA	TRBJ2-1	TGTGCCAGCAGCCCCCAGCCGCGGAGGGGGAATGAGCAGTTCTTC	CASSPQPRRGNEQFF
NA	TRBV19	once	TRBJ1-5	TGTGCCAGTAGTATACTCAGTCTAAGCAATCAGCCCCAGCATTTT	CASSILSLSNQPQHF
NA	TRBV29-1	NA	TRBJ2-3	TGCAGCGCTGGCAAGGACAGAAGCACAGATACGCAGTATTTT	CSAGKDRSTDTQYF
NA	TRBV10-2	once	TRBJ2-2	TGCGCCAGCAGTCGTCCACCTAAGAACACCGGGGAGCTGTTTTTT	CASSRPPKNTGELFF
TRBD2	TRBV28	NA	TRBJ2-7	TGTGCCAGCAGCTCTCTAGCGGACAACCGTGACGAGCAGTACTTC	CASSSLADNRDEQYF
TRBD2	TRBV27	NA	TRBJ2-7	TGTGCCAGCGGAACTAGCGGGAGGACTTACGAGCAGTACTTC	CASGTSGRTYEQYF
NA	TRBV18	NA	TRBJ2-3	TGTGCCAGCTCACCTACGCCCTATCCTCGGGGCACAGATACGCAGTATTTT	CASSPTPYPRGTDTQYF
TRBD1	TRBV9	NA	TRBJ2-1	TGTGCCAGCAGCGCCGGGACAGGGGGAACCAATGAGCAGTTCTTC	CASSAGTGGTNEQFF
TRBD2	TRBV5-1	NA	TRBJ2-2	TGCGCCAGCAGCTTGCGGGAGGCCGCGAACACCGGGGAGCTGTTTTTT	CASSLREAANTGELFF
NA	TRBV2	NA	TRBJ2-6	TGTGCCAGCAATTCTGGGGCCAACGTCCTGACTTTC	CASNSGANVLTF
TRBD2	TRBV30	NA	TRBJ2-1	TGTGCCTGGAGTTTAGCGGGAGTCAATGAGCAGTTCTTC	CAWSLAGVNEQFF
TRBD1	TRBV5-1	NA	TRBJ2-3	TGCGCCAGCAGCTCATGGGGCGGGACAGGTACGGATTTT	CASSSWGGTGTDF
TRBD1	TRBV4-2	NA	TRBJ2-7	TGTGCCAGCAGCCAAGCGTCACAGGACAGGTACGAGCAGTACTTC	CASSQASQDRYEQYF
NA	TRBV27	NA	TRBJ2-2	TGTGCCAGCAGTCTAGGGACGGCCGCGAACACCGGGGAGCTGTTTTTT	CASSLGTAANTGELFF
TRBD2	TRBV4-2	NA	TRBJ2-2	TGTGCCAGCAGCCCGAGCGGGAGGAGGAACACCGGGGAGCTGTTTTTT	CASSPSGRRNTGELFF
NA	TRBV5-5	few	TRBJ1-2	TGTGCCAGCAGCACCAGCTCGGGGGAACGGAATGGCTACACCTTC	CASSTSSGERNGYTF
NA	TRBV5-1	few	TRBJ2-3	TGCGCCAGCAGCCCGGACACAGATACGCAGTATTTT	CASSPDTDTQYF
TRBD2	TRBV5-1	NA	TRBJ2-7	TGCGCCAGCAGCTTGGGGGCACTAGCGGGAGGGTCCCACTTGGACTTC	CASSLGALAGGSHLDF
TRBD1	TRBV15	few	TRBJ1-1	TGTGCCACCAGCCCCAGGGGGCCCGGCTCCAACACTGAAGCTTTCTTT	CATSPRGPGSNTEAFF
TRBD2	TRBV5-1	NA	TRBJ2-1	TGCGCCACTGCTAGCGGCGCCTTGACCTACAATGAGCAGTTCTTC	CATASGALTYNEQFF
NA	TRBV9	NA	TRBJ2-7	TGTGCCAGCAGCGTAGATTACAGCCCTTTCGAGCAGTACTTC	CASSVDYSPFEQYF